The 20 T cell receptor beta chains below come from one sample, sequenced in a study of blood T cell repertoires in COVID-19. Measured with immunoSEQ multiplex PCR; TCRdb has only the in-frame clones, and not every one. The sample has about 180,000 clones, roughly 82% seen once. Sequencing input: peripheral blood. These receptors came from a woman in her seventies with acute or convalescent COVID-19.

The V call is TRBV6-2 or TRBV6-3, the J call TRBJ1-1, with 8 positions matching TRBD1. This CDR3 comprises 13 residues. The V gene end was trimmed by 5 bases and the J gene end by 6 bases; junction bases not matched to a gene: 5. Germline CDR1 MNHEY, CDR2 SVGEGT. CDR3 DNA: TGTGCCAGCAGTCAGGGGGCAGAGGCTGAAGCTTTCTTT. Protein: CASSQGAEAEAFF.

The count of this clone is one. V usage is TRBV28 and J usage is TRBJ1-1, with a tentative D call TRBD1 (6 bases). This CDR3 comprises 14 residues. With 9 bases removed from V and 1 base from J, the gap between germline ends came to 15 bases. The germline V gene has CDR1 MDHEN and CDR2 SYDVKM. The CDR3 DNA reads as TGTGCCAGTATAGAAGGGGGGGAGAACACTGAAGCTTTCTTT. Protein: CASIEGGENTEAFF.

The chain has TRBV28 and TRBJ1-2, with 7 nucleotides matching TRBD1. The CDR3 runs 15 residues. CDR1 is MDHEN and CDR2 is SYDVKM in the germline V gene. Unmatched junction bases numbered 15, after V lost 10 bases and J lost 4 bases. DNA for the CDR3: TGTGCCACCGTTGCAGGAGGGGCAGGGGGCTATGGCTACACCTTC. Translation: CATVAGGAGGYGYTF.

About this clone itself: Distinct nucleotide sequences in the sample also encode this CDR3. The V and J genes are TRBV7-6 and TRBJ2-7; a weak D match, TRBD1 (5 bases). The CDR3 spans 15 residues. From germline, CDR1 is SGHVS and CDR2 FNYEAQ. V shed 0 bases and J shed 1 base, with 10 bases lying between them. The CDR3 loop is CASSLASDISYEQYF. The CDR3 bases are TGTGCCAGCAGCTTAGCCTCGGACATATCCTACGAGCAGTACTTC.

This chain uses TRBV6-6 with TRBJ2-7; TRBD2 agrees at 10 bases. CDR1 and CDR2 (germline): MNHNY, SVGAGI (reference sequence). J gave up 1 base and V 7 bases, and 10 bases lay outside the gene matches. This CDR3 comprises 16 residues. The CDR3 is CASTWTSGGGSYEQYF. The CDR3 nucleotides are TGTGCCAGCACTTGGACTAGCGGAGGAGGTTCCTACGAGCAGTACTTC.

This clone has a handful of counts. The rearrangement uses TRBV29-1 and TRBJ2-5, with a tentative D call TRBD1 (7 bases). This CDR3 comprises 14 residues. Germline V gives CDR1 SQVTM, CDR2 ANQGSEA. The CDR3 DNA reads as TGCAGTTGGGGGGCGACAGGGATCGCGGAGACCCAGTACTTC. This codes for CSWGATGIAETQYF.

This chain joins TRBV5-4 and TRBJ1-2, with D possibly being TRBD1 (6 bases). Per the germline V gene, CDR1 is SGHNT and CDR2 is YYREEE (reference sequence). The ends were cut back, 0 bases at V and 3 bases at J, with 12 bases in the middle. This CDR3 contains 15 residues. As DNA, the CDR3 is TGTGCCAGCAGCTTGGGGACAGTGGGGCACTATGGCTACACCTTC. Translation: CASSLGTVGHYGYTF.

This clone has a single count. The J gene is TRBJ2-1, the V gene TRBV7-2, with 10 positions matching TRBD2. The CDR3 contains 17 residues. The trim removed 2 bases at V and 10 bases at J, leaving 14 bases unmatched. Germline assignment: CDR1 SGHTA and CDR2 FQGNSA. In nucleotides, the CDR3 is TGTGCCAGCAGCTTATCAGGGGTGGCTAGCGGGAGAGGGGAGCAGTTCTTC. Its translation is CASSLSGVASGRGEQFF.

In DNA, the CDR3 is TGTGCCAGCACCGACAGGGGTTCACCCCTCCACTTT. Translating gives CASTDRGSPLHF. The chain combines TRBV28 with TRBJ1-6; TRBD1 matches 8 bases. This CDR3 has 12 amino acids. J gave up 9 bases and V 7 bases, and 2 bases lay outside the gene matches. Per germline, CDR1 MDHEN and CDR2 SYDVKM.

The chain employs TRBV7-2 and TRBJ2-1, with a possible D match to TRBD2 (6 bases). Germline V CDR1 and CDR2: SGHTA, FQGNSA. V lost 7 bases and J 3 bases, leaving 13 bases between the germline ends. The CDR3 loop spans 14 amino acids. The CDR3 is CASTLASGYNEQFF. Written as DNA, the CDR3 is TGTGCCAGCACCCTAGCGAGCGGCTACAATGAGCAGTTCTTC.

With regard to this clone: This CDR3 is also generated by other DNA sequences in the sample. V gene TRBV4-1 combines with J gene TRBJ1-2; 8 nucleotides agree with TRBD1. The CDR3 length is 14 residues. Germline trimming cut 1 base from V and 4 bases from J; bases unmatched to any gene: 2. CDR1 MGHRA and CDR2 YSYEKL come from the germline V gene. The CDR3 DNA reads TGCGCCAGCAGCCAAGGGACAGGGCGCTATGGCTACACCTTC. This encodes CASSQGTGRYGYTF.

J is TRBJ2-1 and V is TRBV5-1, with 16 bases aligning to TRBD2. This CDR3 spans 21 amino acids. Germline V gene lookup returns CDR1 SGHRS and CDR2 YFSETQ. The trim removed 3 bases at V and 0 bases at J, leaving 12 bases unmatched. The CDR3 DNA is TGCGCCAGCAGCTCAAGACCGGGACTAGCGGGAGGGCATAGCTCCTACAATGAGCAGTTCTTC. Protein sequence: CASSSRPGLAGGHSSYNEQFF.

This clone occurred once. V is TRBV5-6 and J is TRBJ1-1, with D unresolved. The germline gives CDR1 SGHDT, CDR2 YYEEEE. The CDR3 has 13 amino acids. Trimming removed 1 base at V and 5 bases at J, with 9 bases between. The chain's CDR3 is CASSLSPETEAFF. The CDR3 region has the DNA TGTGCCAGCAGCTTGAGCCCCGAGACTGAAGCTTTCTTT.

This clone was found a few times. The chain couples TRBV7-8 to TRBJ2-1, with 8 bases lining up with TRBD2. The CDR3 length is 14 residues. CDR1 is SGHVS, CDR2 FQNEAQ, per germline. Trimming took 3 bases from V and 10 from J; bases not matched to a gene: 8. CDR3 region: CASSFGTRSGEQFF. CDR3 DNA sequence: TGTGCCAGCAGCTTCGGGACTAGGAGTGGGGAGCAGTTCTTC.

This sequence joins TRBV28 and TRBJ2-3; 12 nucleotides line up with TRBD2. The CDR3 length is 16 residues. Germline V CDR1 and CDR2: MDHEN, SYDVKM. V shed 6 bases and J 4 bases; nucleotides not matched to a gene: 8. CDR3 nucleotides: TGTGCCAGCAGCGTTACTAGCGGGGGGACCGCAGATACGCAGTATTTT. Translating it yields CASSVTSGGTADTQYF.

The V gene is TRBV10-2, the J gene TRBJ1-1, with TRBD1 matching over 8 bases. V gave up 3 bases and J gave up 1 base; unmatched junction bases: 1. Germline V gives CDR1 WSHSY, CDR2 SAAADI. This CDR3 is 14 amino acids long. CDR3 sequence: CASSETGGNTEAFF. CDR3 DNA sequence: TGCGCCAGCAGTGAAACAGGGGGGAACACTGAAGCTTTCTTT.

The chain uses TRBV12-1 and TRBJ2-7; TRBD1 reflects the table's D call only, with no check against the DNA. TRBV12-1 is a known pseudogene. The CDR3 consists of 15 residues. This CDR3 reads CASSFEQVEAYEQYF. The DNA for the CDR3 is TGTGCCAGCAGCTTTGAGCAGGTGGAAGCCTACGAGCAGTACTTC.

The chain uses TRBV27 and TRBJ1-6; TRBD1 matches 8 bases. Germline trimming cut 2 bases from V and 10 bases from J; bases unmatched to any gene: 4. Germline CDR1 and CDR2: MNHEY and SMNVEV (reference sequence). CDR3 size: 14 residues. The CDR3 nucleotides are TGTGCCAGCAGTTTACAGGGGGCCGTCTCACCCCTCCACTTT. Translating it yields CASSLQGAVSPLHF.

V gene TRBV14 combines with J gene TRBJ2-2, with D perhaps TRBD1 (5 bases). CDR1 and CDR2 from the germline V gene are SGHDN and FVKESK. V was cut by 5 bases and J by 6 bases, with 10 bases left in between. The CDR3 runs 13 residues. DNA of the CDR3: TGTGCCAGCAGCTCAACAGGTGCCGGGGAGCTGTTTTTT. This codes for CASSSTGAGELFF.

The CDR3, as DNA: TGTGCCAGCAGCCTTTTGACAGCTACACAAGAGACCCAGTACTTC. Protein sequence: CASSLLTATQETQYF. This sequence joins TRBV5-8 and TRBJ2-5; possible D gene TRBD1, 5 bases. This CDR3 is built from 15 residues. Germline loops: CDR1 SGHTS, CDR2 YDEGEE. V lost 4 bases and J lost 2, with 15 bases in between.